The present TCR beta chain was sequenced within a study of neurological immune-mediated disorders. The sample holds many counts of this clonotype. Per the germline V gene, CDR1 is SGDLS and CDR2 is YYNGEE. The length of the CDR3 is 18 residues. The V segment lost 2 bases and the J segment 4 bases; nucleotides outside the gene matches: 6. A single record per CDR3 protein comes from TCRdb applying MiXCR to the 5' RACE reads. The sample lists roughly 50,000 distinct CDR3 sequences, roughly 25% occurring once. Sequences were obtained from PBMCs. The chain is built from TRBV9 and TRBJ2-1; 16 bases are a match to TRBD2. The receptor's source is a woman aged 70-85 years in good health. CDR3 coding DNA: TGTGCCAGCAGCGTTGCTGGGACTAGCGGGGGGGCGTACAATGAGCAGTTCTTC. As protein: CASSVAGTSGGAYNEQFF.